The 22 T cell receptor beta chains below come from one sample, sequenced in a study of T cell changes during pregnancy in multiple sclerosis. TCRdb's copy holds only in-frame clones and misses some; the assay was immunoSEQ multiplex PCR. The table includes around 47,000 clones, almost 95% detected once. Specimen: CD8+ T cells from peripheral blood mononuclear cells, collected in the first trimester of pregnancy. Receptors were obtained from a female donor with multiple sclerosis, enrolled in a pregnancy study.

J is TRBJ1-4 and V is TRBV7-7; D might be TRBD1 (5 bases). The CDR3 has 15 residues. V was trimmed by 4 bases and J by 6 bases, leaving 15 bases between them. Germline-derived CDR1 and CDR2 are SSHAT and FNYEAQ (reference sequence). The CDR3 is CASSSTQGIHEKLFF. The CDR3 region has the DNA TGTGCCAGCAGCTCCACCCAGGGAATTCATGAAAAACTGTTTTTT.

The chain carries TRBV6-5 and TRBJ2-1; 8 positions agree with TRBD1. This CDR3 contains 14 residues. Germline lookup yields CDR1 MNHEY and CDR2 SVGAGI. Germline trimming cut 2 bases from V and 9 bases from J; bases unmatched to any gene: 6. The CDR3 nucleotides are TGTGCCAGCAGTTACGGGACAGGCTCTATTGAGCAGTTCTTC. As protein: CASSYGTGSIEQFF.

The CDR3 is CVRSLPGTGGYNYGYTF. The CDR3 nucleotides are TGTGTCAGAAGCTTACCCGGGACAGGGGGGTATAACTATGGCTACACCTTC. The chain recombines TRBV7-5 with TRBJ1-2; the table's TRBD1 call for D was not verified on the DNA. TRBV7-5 is annotated as a pseudogene. This CDR3 is 17 amino acids long.

The chain is built from TRBV7-6 and TRBJ2-1; 11 bases match TRBD2. Germline V gene data show CDR1 as SGHVS and CDR2 as FNYEAQ. The CDR3 totals 18 residues. Trimming removed 1 base from V and 8 bases from J; junction bases left unmatched: 13. CDR3 DNA sequence: TGTGCCAGCAGCTTAGTTTCTAGCGGGGGGTCCCCCCCCTATGAGCAGTTCTTC. The encoded protein is CASSLVSSGGSPPYEQFF.

V and J are TRBV7-6 and TRBJ2-3, with no clear D. V lost 5 bases to trimming and J lost 0 bases, with 9 bases between them. Germline V gives CDR1 SGHVS, CDR2 FNYEAQ. The CDR3 sequence is 14 residues long. CDR3: CASSLAGSTDTQYF. DNA for the CDR3: TGTGCCAGCAGCCTCGCAGGAAGCACAGATACGCAGTATTTT.

V and J are TRBV13 and TRBJ1-1, with a possible D match to TRBD1 (5 bases). The CDR3 runs 15 residues. Looked up from germline, CDR1 is PRHDT and CDR2 is FYEKMQ (reference sequence). The V end lost 2 bases, the J end lost 4 bases, and 14 bases lay between the germline ends. The CDR3 DNA follows: TGTGCCAGCAGCTTACGACGCCGGGGGGTCACTGAAGCTTTCTTT. It specifies CASSLRRRGVTEAFF.

The genes are TRBV27 and TRBJ2-2; D unclear. This CDR3 contains 12 residues. CDR1 is MNHEY, CDR2 SMNVEV, per germline (reference sequence). Between the trimmed V and J ends, which lost 5 bases and 6 bases, there was a span of 7 bases. The CDR3 protein is CASSRVSGELFF. DNA of the CDR3: TGTGCCAGCAGTAGAGTCTCCGGGGAGCTGTTTTTT.

The gene calls are TRBV6-4 and TRBJ2-2, with 8 bases aligning to TRBD1. CDR1 is MRHNA and CDR2 is SNTAGT in the germline V gene. V lost 0 bases, J lost 4 bases, and 4 bases stayed unmatched. The CDR3 is made up of 16 amino acids. The CDR3 loop is CASSDSGQGSTGELFF. CDR3 sequence (DNA): TGTGCCAGCAGTGACTCTGGACAGGGCAGCACCGGGGAGCTGTTTTTT.

V and J are TRBV27 and TRBJ2-2; no reliable D call. The CDR3 length is 14 residues. V lost 2 bases and J lost 7, with 11 bases in between. Germline V CDR1 and CDR2: MNHEY, SMNVEV (reference sequence). CDR3 loop: CASSLATGFGELFF. The CDR3 DNA reads TGTGCCAGCAGTTTAGCAACCGGGTTCGGGGAGCTGTTTTTT.

J is TRBJ2-2 and V is TRBV13; D is possibly TRBD1 (5 bases). Deletions cut 5 bases from V and 0 bases from J, with 10 bases between. This CDR3 spans 15 amino acids. Germline assignment: CDR1 PRHDT and CDR2 FYEKMQ (reference sequence). The chain's CDR3 is CASSGQGTNTGELFF. In nucleotides, the CDR3 is TGTGCCAGCAGCGGGCAGGGAACGAACACCGGGGAGCTGTTTTTT.

V gene TRBV7-6 combines with J gene TRBJ2-2; TRBD1 might be the D (6 bases). Germline loops: CDR1 SGHVS, CDR2 FNYEAQ. V was cut by 11 bases and J by 0 bases, with 10 bases left in between. The CDR3 is 13 residues long. CDR3 DNA: TGTGCCGTCGACAGGCCGAACACCGGGGAGCTGTTTTTT. It specifies CAVDRPNTGELFF. The whole variable domain, remainder taken from reference TRBV7-6 and TRBJ2-2, is GAGVSQSPRYKVTKRGQDVALRCDPISGHVSLYWYRQALGQGPEFLTYFNYEAQQDKSGLPNDRFSAERPEGSISTLTIQRTEQRDSAMYRCAVDRPNTGELFFGEGSRLTVL.

This chain connects TRBV4-1 to TRBJ2-5; maybe TRBD2 (6 bases). Matching the DNA end better, TRBJ2-7 makes the J call doubtful. Germline CDR1 reads MGHRA; CDR2 reads YSYEKL. CDR3 length: 15 amino acids. The CDR3 region has the DNA TGCGCCAGCAGCCCGTGGGGGGACCAAACCTACGAGCAGTACTTC. Its protein is CASSPWGDQTYEQYF.

The genes are TRBV13 and TRBJ2-7; 9 nucleotides align to TRBD1. After removal of 0 bases from V and 0 bases from J, the junction contained 3 bases not matched to a gene. The CDR3 totals 16 residues. Germline assignment: CDR1 PRHDT and CDR2 FYEKMQ (reference sequence). In DNA, the CDR3 is TGTGCCAGCAGCTTAGGCCTGGGACAGGGCTCCTACGAGCAGTACTTC. Protein: CASSLGLGQGSYEQYF.

The chain carries TRBV7-8 and TRBJ2-1; 8 bases agree with TRBD2. V trimming: 2 bases; J trimming: 5 bases; junction bases outside the gene matches: 17. CDR3 length: 19 residues. The V gene's germline CDR1 is SGHVS and CDR2 FQNEAQ. The CDR3 nucleotides are TGTGCCAGCAGCTTAAATCACCCAGCCCTGAATAGCGGGGACAATGAGCAGTTCTTC. Translation gives CASSLNHPALNSGDNEQFF. Full variable domain (remainder filled in from reference TRBV7-8 and TRBJ2-1): GAGVSQSPRYKVAKRGQDVALRCDPISGHVSLFWYQQALGQGPEFLTYFQNEAQLDKSGLPSDRFFAERPEGSVSTLKIQRTQQEDSAVYLCASSLNHPALNSGDNEQFFGPGTRLTVL.

This chain connects TRBV2 to TRBJ2-7, with D maybe TRBD1 (5 bases). The germline V and J ends were trimmed by 7 bases and 2 bases, with 18 bases remaining between them. The V gene's germline CDR1 is SNHLY and CDR2 FYNNEI. The CDR3 spans 15 residues. The CDR3: CASKGLDPPTYEQYF. The CDR3 DNA sequence: TGTGCCAGCAAGGGGCTCGACCCACCTACCTACGAGCAGTACTTC.

This clone was seen a single time. The chain joins TRBV10-1 to TRBJ2-7; TRBD2 matches 8 bases. The CDR3 is 13 amino acids. The V and J ends lost 2 bases and 9 bases, in that order; junction bases with no gene match: 6. CDR1 WNHNN and CDR2 SYGVQD come from the germline V gene (reference sequence). CDR3 coding DNA: TGCGCCAGCAGTGAGAAACTAGCGGACGCGCAGTACTTC. Protein product: CASSEKLADAQYF.

V is TRBV2 and J is TRBJ2-7; perhaps TRBD1 as D (6 bases). The CDR3 runs to 15 residues. Germline loops: CDR1 SNHLY, CDR2 FYNNEI. V lost 6 bases and J lost 0, with 15 bases in between. In DNA form, the CDR3 reads TGTGCCAGCAGGGTAGGACAGTCCGGCTCCTACGAGCAGTACTTC. It translates to CASRVGQSGSYEQYF.

The CDR3 nucleotides are TGCGCCAGCAGCCAAGTTCCAGGGGGCTCCGGGGAGCTGTTTTTT. This codes for CASSQVPGGSGELFF. The rearrangement joins TRBV4-1 to TRBJ2-2; 8 nucleotides align to TRBD1. The J segment lost 6 bases and the V segment lost 1 base, leaving 4 bases of the junction unmatched. The CDR3 runs 15 residues. In germline, CDR1 is MGHRA, CDR2 YSYEKL.

The rearrangement joins TRBV27 to TRBJ2-7; D is perhaps TRBD1 (6 bases). The V end lost 8 bases, the J end lost 5 bases, and 13 bases lay between the germline ends. The CDR3 is 12 amino acids. Looked up from germline, CDR1 is MNHEY and CDR2 is SMNVEV (reference sequence). In DNA, the CDR3 is TGTGCCAGCCGGGACATGGGCGACGAGCAGTACTTC. Its translation: CASRDMGDEQYF.

V and J are TRBV27 and TRBJ2-1, with a tentative D call TRBD1 (5 bases). The germline gives CDR1 MNHEY, CDR2 SMNVEV (reference sequence). CDR3 length equals 16 residues. V lost 3 bases, J lost 6 bases, and 18 bases lay in between. Here the CDR3 reads CASSLGLGQYPNEQFF. The CDR3 DNA sequence: TGTGCCAGCAGTTTGGGGCTTGGGCAGTACCCCAATGAGCAGTTCTTC.

The chain combines TRBV6-5 with TRBJ1-2, with a possible D match to TRBD1 (5 bases). This CDR3 is 14 amino acids long. V dropped 4 bases and J dropped 1 base, with 10 bases sitting between them. Germline CDR1 is MNHEY and CDR2 is SVGAGI. In DNA form, the CDR3 reads TGTGCCAGCAGTTCCATAGGGGATAACTATGGCTACACCTTC. This translates into CASSSIGDNYGYTF.

CDR3 region: CASSLVAGSTDTQYF. CDR3 nucleotides: TGTGCCAGCAGCTTAGTAGCGGGGAGCACAGATACGCAGTATTTT. V is TRBV7-8 and J is TRBJ2-3; 8 bases align to TRBD2. V gave up 1 base and J gave up 0 bases; unmatched junction bases: 0. Germline CDR1 and CDR2: SGHVS and FQNEAQ. The CDR3 loop spans 15 amino acids.